These 17 T cell receptor beta chains were sequenced from one sample in a study of cytomegalovirus exposure and HLA in healthy donors. 60 Vbeta and 13 Jbeta primers were used in PCR. Some clones are missing from TCRdb's copy, which holds only in-frame ones; the method was immunoSEQ multiplex PCR. Counted here are over 130,000 clones, approximately 83% occurring once; the ten biggest clones make up 2.5%. Specimen: PBMCs. These receptors were collected from a male donor in good health and CMV-seronegative.

This sequence joins TRBV5-5 and TRBJ2-1, with D hard to call. The CDR3 contains 11 residues. Germline CDR1 reads SGHKS; CDR2 reads YYEKEE (reference sequence). V lost 7 bases and J 6 bases, leaving 8 bases between the germline ends. CDR3 loop: CASGGVNEQFF. CDR3 sequence (DNA): TGTGCCAGCGGTGGAGTCAATGAGCAGTTCTTC.

V and J are TRBV19 and TRBJ1-1; D uncertain. The CDR3 spans 8 residues. From germline, CDR1 is LNHDA and CDR2 SQIVND (reference sequence). V shed 7 bases and J shed 13 bases, with 7 bases lying between them. In nucleotides, the CDR3 is TGTGCCAGTATGCGTTGTTTCTTT. Residues: CASMRCFF.

The gene calls are TRBV27 and TRBJ1-1; D perhaps matches TRBD1 (5 bases). Germline CDR1 is MNHEY and CDR2 is SMNVEV (reference sequence). The CDR3 consists of 15 residues. V shed 5 bases and J shed 5 bases, with 18 bases lying between them. The CDR3 spells CASSPRPGGGTEAFF. The CDR3 DNA reads as TGTGCCAGCAGTCCTCGCCCCGGGGGGGGAACTGAAGCTTTCTTT.

This chain joins TRBV28 and TRBJ2-7; 7 positions match TRBD1. This CDR3 is built from 15 residues. The V and J ends lost 3 bases and 5 bases, in that order; junction bases with no gene match: 10. Germline V CDR1 and CDR2: MDHEN, SYDVKM. This CDR3 reads CASSFPGEDRDEQYF. In DNA form, the CDR3 reads TGTGCCAGCAGTTTTCCTGGGGAAGACAGGGACGAGCAGTACTTC. Supplemented by reference TRBV28 and TRBJ2-7, the full variable domain reads DVKVTQSSRYLVKRTGEKVFLECVQDMDHENMFWYRQDPGLGLRLIYFSYDVKMKEKGDIPEGYSVSREKKERFSLILESASTNQTSMYLCASSFPGEDRDEQYFGPGTRLTVT.

This chain uses TRBV28 with TRBJ2-1; 8 bases agree with TRBD2. V dropped 3 bases and J dropped 5; count of bases not matched to a gene: 6. Germline assignment: CDR1 MDHEN and CDR2 SYDVKM. The CDR3 has 15 amino acids. The CDR3 is CASSLWREAHNEQFF. CDR3 sequence (DNA): TGTGCCAGCAGTTTGTGGCGGGAGGCCCACAATGAGCAGTTCTTC.

The chain combines TRBV7-2 with TRBJ2-7; 9 bases are a match to TRBD2. Trimming removed 0 bases from V and 7 bases from J; junction bases left unmatched: 7. CDR1 is SGHTA and CDR2 is FQGNSA in the germline V gene. There are 15 residues in the CDR3. CDR3 bases: TGTGCCAGCAGCTTAGCGCGACTAGCGGACGGAGAGCAGTACTTC. Its protein product is CASSLARLADGEQYF.

This clone was observed once. The junction departs from germline at one end; a sequencing error may be responsible. The chain joins TRBV10-2 to TRBJ1-1; D gene ambiguous. The CDR3 loop spans 13 amino acids. The V gene's germline CDR1 is WSHSY and CDR2 SAAADI. CDR3 bases: TGCGCCACAGCAGTGGCGGGAGACACTGAATCTTTCTTT. It encodes CATAVAGDTESFF.

This chain connects TRBV28 to TRBJ1-3; D call uncertain. The DNA matches TRBJ2-2 better at its end, which makes the J call doubtful. CDR1 is MDHEN and CDR2 is SYDVKM in the germline V gene. The CDR3 sequence is 13 residues long. CDR3 coding DNA: TGTGCCAGCAGTTTATTTATCCGGAAGGAGCTGTTTTTT. Translating it yields CASSLFIRKELFF.

This chain joins TRBV27 and TRBJ2-7; D unclear. Between the trimmed V and J ends, which lost 5 bases and 0 bases, there was a span of 11 bases. CDR1 is MNHEY and CDR2 is SMNVEV in the germline V gene (reference sequence). The CDR3 spans 14 residues. CDR3 in DNA: TGTGCCAGCAGTCGTCTTAGGAGCTCCTACGAGCAGTACTTC. Protein: CASSRLRSSYEQYF.

The chain combines TRBV6-5 with TRBJ2-7, with a weak D call TRBD2 (6 bases). The CDR3 is made up of 14 amino acids. CDR1 MNHEY and CDR2 SVGAGI come from the germline V gene. V was trimmed by 4 bases and J by 1 base, leaving 11 bases between them. The CDR3 DNA follows: TGTGCCAGCAGTTCGACGGGGGAGTCCTACGAGCAGTACTTC. Amino acids: CASSSTGESYEQYF.

V gene TRBV7-9 combines with J gene TRBJ1-2; D unclear. This CDR3 spans 13 amino acids. The germline gives CDR1 SEHNR, CDR2 FQNEAQ (reference sequence). V was shortened by 6 bases and J by 6 bases, with 14 bases between the two germline ends. CDR3 residues: CASRKAGEDGYTF. The CDR3 nucleotides are TGTGCCAGCAGAAAGGCGGGCGAAGATGGCTACACCTTC.

This CDR3 reads CASSLERGKDTQYF. CDR3 in DNA: TGCGCCAGCAGCTTGGAAAGGGGGAAAGATACGCAGTATTTT. This chain uses TRBV5-1 with TRBJ2-3; maybe TRBD1 (6 bases). This CDR3 region has 14 residues. V lost 0 bases and J 5 bases, leaving 10 bases between the germline ends. CDR1 and CDR2 from the germline V gene are SGHRS and YFSETQ. Full variable domain (outside the CDR3, taken from reference TRBV5-1 and TRBJ2-3): KAGVTQTPRYLIKTRGQQVTLSCSPISGHRSVSWYQQTPGQGLQFLFEYFSETQRNKGNFPGRFSGRQFSNSRSEMNVSTLELGDSALYLCASSLERGKDTQYFGPGTRLTVL.

The chain links TRBV9 to TRBJ1-2; D uncertain. Germline V gives CDR1 SGDLS, CDR2 YYNGEE. The ends were cut back, 0 bases at V and 6 bases at J, with 21 bases in the middle. The CDR3 has 17 residues. The CDR3 DNA is TGTGCCAGCAGCGTAGACTCCTACAGCTACACCCTGAATGGCTACACCTTC. Its translation is CASSVDSYSYTLNGYTF.

This clone was seen more than once but under ten times. The chain recombines TRBV7-9 with TRBJ1-2; 7 bases line up with TRBD1. CDR1 is SEHNR and CDR2 is FQNEAQ in the germline V gene (reference sequence). The CDR3 spans 14 residues. With V trimmed by 4 bases and J by 6 bases, 8 bases remained unmatched. The CDR3 here is CASSYGDSLDGYTF. CDR3 nucleotide sequence: TGTGCCAGCAGCTATGGGGACAGTCTCGATGGCTACACCTTC.

The rearrangement joins TRBV9 to TRBJ1-1; D possibly corresponds to TRBD1 (5 bases). The CDR3 has 14 amino acids. Germline CDR1 is SGDLS and CDR2 is YYNGEE. V shed 4 bases and J shed 0 bases, with 10 bases lying between them. The CDR3 protein is CASSSDSLNTEAFF. The CDR3 nucleotides read TGTGCCAGCAGCAGCGACAGTTTGAACACTGAAGCTTTCTTT.

The genes are TRBV28 and TRBJ2-3; 7 bases are shared with TRBD2. Germline CDR1 reads MDHEN; CDR2 reads SYDVKM. V was clipped by 2 bases and J by 3 bases; unmatched bases: 2. The CDR3 covers 14 residues. Written as DNA, the CDR3 is TGTGCCAGCAGTTTAGCGGGAGTGACAGATACGCAGTATTTT. Its protein product is CASSLAGVTDTQYF.

The V and J genes are TRBV7-3 and TRBJ2-7, with 7 bases aligning to TRBD2. Trimming took 3 bases from V and 7 from J; bases not matched to a gene: 6. Germline V gene data show CDR1 as SGHTA and CDR2 as FQGTGA. This CDR3 contains 13 residues. The CDR3 sequence: CASSLWEGREQYF. CDR3 DNA: TGTGCCAGCAGCTTGTGGGAGGGCCGTGAGCAGTACTTC.